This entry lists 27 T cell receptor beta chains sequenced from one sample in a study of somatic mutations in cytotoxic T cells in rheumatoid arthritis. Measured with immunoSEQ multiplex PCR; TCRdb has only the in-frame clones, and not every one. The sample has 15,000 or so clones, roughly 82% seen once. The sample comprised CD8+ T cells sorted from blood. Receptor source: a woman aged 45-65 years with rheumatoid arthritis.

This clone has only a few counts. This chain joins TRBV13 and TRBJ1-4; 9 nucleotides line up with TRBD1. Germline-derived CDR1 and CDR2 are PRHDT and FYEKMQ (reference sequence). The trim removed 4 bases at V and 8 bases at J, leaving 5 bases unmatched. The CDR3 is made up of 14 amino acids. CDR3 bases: TGTGCCAGCAGCTCCGGGACAGGGCCCGAAAAACTGTTTTTT. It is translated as CASSSGTGPEKLFF.

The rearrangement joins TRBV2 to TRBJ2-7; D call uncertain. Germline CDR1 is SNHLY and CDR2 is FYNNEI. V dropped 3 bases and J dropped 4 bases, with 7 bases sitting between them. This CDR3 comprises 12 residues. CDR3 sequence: CASSDRLYEQYF. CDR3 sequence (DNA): TGTGCCAGCAGTGACCGGTTGTACGAGCAGTACTTC.

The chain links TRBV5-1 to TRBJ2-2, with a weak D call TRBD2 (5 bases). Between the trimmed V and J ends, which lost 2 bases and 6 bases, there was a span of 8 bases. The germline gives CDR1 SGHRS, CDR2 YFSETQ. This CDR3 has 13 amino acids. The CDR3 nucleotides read TGCGCCAGCAGCTTATGGGAGCCCGGGGAGCTGTTTTTT. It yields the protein CASSLWEPGELFF.

CDR3 sequence reads: CASSELSNQPQHF. CDR3 sequence (DNA): TGTGCCAGTAGCGAACTTAGCAATCAGCCCCAGCATTTT. This chain connects TRBV19 to TRBJ1-5; D gene unclear. The germline V and J ends were trimmed by 6 bases and 0 bases, with 6 bases remaining between them. Germline V gene lookup returns CDR1 LNHDA and CDR2 SQIVND (reference sequence). CDR3 length: 13 amino acids.

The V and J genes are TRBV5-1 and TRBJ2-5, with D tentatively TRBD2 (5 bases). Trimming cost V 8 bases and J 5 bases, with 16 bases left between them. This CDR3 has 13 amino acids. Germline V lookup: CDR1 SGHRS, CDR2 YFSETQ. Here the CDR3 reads CASSATGSETQYF. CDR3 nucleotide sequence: TGCGCCAGTAGCGCAACGGGTTCTGAGACCCAGTACTTC.

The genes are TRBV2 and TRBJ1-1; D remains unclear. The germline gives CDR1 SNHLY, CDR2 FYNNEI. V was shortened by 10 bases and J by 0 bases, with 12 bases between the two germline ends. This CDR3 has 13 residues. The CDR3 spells CAIQEVMNTEAFF. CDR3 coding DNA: TGTGCCATCCAGGAGGTCATGAACACTGAAGCTTTCTTT.

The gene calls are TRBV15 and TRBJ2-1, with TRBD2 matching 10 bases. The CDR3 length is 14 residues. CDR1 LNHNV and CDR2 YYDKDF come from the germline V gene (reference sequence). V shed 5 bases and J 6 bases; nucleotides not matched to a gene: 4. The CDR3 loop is CATSRERGGNEQFF. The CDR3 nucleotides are TGTGCCACCAGCCGGGAGCGGGGGGGCAATGAGCAGTTCTTC.

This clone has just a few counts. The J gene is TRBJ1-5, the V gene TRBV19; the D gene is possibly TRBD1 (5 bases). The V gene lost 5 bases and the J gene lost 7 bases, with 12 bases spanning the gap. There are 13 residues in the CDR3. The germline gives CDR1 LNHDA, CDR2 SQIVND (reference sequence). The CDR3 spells CASSEDSRQPQHF. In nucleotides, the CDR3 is TGTGCCAGTAGTGAAGACAGCCGGCAGCCCCAGCATTTT.

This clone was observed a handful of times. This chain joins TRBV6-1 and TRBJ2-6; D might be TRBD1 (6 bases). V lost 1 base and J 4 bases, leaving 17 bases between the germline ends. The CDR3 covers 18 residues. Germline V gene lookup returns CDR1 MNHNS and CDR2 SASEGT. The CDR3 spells CASSEVQGSVSGANVLTF. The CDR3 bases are TGTGCCAGCAGTGAAGTACAGGGTTCAGTTTCCGGGGCCAACGTCCTGACTTTC.

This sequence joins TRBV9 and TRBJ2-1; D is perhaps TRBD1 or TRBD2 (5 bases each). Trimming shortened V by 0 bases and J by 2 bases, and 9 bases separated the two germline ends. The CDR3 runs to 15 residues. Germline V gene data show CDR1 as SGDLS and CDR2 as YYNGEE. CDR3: CASSVDGATYNEQFF. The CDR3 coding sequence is TGTGCCAGCAGCGTAGACGGGGCTACCTACAATGAGCAGTTCTTC.

CDR3 nucleotide sequence: TGTGCCAGCAGCCACTTGGGACAGGGCAGCCCCTACAATGAGCAGTTCTTC. Its protein product is CASSHLGQGSPYNEQFF. The V gene is TRBV14, the J gene TRBJ2-1; 9 bases line up with TRBD1. J was trimmed by 2 bases and V by 3 bases; bases with no gene match: 8. Germline CDR1 reads SGHDN; CDR2 reads FVKESK. This CDR3 contains 17 residues.

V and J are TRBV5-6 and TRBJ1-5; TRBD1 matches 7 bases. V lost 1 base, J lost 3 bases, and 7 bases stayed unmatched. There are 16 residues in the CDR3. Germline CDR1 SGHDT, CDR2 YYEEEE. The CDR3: CASSLRGGQLNQPQHF. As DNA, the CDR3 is TGTGCCAGCAGCTTGAGAGGGGGACAGCTCAATCAGCCCCAGCATTTT.

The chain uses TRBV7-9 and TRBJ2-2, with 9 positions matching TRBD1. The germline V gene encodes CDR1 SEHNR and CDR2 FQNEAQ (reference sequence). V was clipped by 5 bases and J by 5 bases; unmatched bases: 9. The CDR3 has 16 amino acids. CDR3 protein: CASSGAGTGPTGELFF. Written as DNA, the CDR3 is TGTGCCAGCAGCGGCGCCGGGACAGGGCCTACCGGGGAGCTGTTTTTT. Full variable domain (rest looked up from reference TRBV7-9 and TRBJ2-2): DTGVSQNPRHKITKRGQNVTFRCDPISEHNRLYWYRQTLGQGPEFLTYFQNEAQLEKSRLLSDRFSAERPKGSFSTLEIQRTEQGDSAMYLCASSGAGTGPTGELFFGEGSRLTVL.

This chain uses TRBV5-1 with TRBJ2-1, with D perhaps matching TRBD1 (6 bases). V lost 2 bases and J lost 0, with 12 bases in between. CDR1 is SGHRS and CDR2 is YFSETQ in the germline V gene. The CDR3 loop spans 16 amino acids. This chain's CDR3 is CASSLWTASSYNEQFF. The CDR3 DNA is TGCGCCAGCAGCTTATGGACAGCTAGCTCCTACAATGAGCAGTTCTTC.

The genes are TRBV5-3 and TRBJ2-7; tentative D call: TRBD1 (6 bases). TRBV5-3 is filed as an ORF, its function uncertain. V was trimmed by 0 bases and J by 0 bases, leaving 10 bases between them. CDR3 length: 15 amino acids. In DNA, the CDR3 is TGTGCCAGAAGCTTGGGGACAGCCATCTCCTACGAGCAGTACTTC. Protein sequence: CARSLGTAISYEQYF.

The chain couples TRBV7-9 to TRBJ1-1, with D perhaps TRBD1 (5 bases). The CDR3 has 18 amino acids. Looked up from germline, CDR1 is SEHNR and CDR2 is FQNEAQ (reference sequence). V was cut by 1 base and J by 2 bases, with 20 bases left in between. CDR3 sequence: CASSLGWGGRGKNTEAFF. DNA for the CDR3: TGTGCCAGCAGCTTAGGATGGGGGGGGAGGGGTAAAAACACTGAAGCTTTCTTT.

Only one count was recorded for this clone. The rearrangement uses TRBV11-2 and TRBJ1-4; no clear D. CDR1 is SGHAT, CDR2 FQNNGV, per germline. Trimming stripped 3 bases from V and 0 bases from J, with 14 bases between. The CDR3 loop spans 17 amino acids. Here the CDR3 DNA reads TGTGCCAGCAGCTTCTTGGACCCCGGTGCAACTAATGAAAAACTGTTTTTT. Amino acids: CASSFLDPGATNEKLFF.

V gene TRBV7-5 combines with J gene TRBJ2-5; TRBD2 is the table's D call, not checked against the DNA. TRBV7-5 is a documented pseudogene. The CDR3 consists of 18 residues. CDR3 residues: CVRSTGLAAEIRQETQYF. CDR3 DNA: TGTGTCAGAAGCACGGGACTAGCGGCGGAGATCAGACAAGAGACCCAGTACTTC.

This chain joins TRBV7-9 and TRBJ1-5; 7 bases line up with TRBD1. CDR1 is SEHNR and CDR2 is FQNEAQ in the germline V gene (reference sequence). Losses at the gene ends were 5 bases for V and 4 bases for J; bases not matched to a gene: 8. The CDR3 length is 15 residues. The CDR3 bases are TGTGCCAGCAGCGCGCGCAGGGGGATAAATCAGCCCCAGCATTTT. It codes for CASSARRGINQPQHF. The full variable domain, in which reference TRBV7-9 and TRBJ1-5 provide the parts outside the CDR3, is DTGVSQNPRHKITKRGQNVTFRCDPISEHNRLYWYRQTLGQGPEFLTYFQNEAQLEKSRLLSDRFSAERPKGSFSTLEIQRTEQGDSAMYLCASSARRGINQPQHFGDGTRLSIL.

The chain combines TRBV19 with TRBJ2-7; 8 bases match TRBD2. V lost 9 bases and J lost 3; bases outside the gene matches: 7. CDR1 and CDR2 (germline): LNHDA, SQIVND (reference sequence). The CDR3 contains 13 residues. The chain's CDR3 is CASSGLADYEQYF. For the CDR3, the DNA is TGTGCCAGCAGCGGACTAGCCGACTACGAGCAGTACTTC. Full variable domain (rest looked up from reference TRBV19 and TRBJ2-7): DGGITQSPKYLFRKEGQNVTLSCEQNLNHDAMYWYRQDPGQGLRLIYYSQIVNDFQKGDIAEGYSVSREKKESFPLTVTSAQKNPTAFYLCASSGLADYEQYFGPGTRLTVT.

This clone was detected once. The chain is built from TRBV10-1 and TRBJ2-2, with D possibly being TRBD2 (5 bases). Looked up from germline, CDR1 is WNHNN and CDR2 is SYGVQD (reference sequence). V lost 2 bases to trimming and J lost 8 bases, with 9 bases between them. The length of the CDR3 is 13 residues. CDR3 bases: TGCGCCAGCAGTGAGCCGCCGGGAGGGGAGCTGTTTTTT. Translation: CASSEPPGGELFF.

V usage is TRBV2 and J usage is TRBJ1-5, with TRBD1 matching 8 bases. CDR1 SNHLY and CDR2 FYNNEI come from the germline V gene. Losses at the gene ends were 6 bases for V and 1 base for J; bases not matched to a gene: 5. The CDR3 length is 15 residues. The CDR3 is CASRQGVGSNQPQHF. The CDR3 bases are TGTGCCAGCAGACAGGGGGTTGGGAGCAATCAGCCCCAGCATTTT.

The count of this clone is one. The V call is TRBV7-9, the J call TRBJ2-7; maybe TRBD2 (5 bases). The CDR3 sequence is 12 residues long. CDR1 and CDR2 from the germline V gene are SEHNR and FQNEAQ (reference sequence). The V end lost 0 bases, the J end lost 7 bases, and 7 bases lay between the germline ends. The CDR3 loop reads CASSLAEAEQYF. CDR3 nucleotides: TGTGCCAGCAGCTTAGCGGAGGCTGAGCAGTACTTC.

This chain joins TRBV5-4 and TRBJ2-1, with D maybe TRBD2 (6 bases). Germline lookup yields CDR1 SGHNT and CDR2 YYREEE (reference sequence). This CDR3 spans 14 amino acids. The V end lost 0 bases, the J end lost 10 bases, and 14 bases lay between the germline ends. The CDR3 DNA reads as TGTGCCAGCAGCTTGGATTATCTGGGGAGGGAGCAGTTCTTC. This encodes CASSLDYLGREQFF.

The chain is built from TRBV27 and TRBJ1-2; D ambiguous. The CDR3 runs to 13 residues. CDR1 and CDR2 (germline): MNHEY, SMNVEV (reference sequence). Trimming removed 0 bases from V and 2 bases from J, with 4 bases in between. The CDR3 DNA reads TGTGCCAGCAGTTTATCGGAAAACTATGGCTACACCTTC. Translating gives CASSLSENYGYTF.

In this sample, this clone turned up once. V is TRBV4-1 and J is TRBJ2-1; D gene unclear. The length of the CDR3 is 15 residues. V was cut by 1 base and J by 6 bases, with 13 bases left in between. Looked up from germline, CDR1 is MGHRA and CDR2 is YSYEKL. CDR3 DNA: TGCGCCAGCAGCCAAGTTGGGCAGGTCAGCAATGAGCAGTTCTTC. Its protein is CASSQVGQVSNEQFF.

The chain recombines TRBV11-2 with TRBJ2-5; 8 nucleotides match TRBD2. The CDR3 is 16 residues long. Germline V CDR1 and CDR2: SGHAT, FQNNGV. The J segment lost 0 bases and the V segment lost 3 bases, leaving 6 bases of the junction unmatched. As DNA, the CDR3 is TGTGCCAGCAGCTTCGGTGGCGGGGGGAACCAAGAGACCCAGTACTTC. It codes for CASSFGGGGNQETQYF.